This T cell receptor (beta chain) was identified during a study of T-cell reconstitution after alpha-beta-depleted transplantation in children. General study findings and limits: As was reported, about two months after transplant, alpha-beta T cells came from several hundred expanded graft clones. Newly made T cells mostly supplied T-cell counts and diversity one year after transplant.

This clonotype came up a few times. Its matching antigen is unknown. The TCRbeta library was prepared with unique molecular identifiers. TCRdb reprocessed the PCR reads with MiXCR, giving one entry per CDR3 protein. The sample carries hundreds of thousands of distinct CDR3 sequences, around 14% recorded once. CDR3 length equals 16 residues. The germline gives CDR1 MNHNS, CDR2 SASEGT. The V end lost 4 bases, the J end lost 4 bases, and 19 bases lay between the germline ends. The clonotype was recovered from a girl aged 2-10 years with congenital amegakaryocytic thrombocytopenia, due to receive a stem cell transplant. The chain combines TRBV6-1 with TRBJ2-5; possibly TRBD2 for D (6 bases). Sequencing used PBMCs, obtained before TCRalphabeta/CD19-depleted stem cell transplant. The CDR3 bases are TGTGCCAGCAGTGCCACGGACTCGGGGAGGCGAGAGACCCAGTACTTC. Encoded protein: CASSATDSGRRETQYF.